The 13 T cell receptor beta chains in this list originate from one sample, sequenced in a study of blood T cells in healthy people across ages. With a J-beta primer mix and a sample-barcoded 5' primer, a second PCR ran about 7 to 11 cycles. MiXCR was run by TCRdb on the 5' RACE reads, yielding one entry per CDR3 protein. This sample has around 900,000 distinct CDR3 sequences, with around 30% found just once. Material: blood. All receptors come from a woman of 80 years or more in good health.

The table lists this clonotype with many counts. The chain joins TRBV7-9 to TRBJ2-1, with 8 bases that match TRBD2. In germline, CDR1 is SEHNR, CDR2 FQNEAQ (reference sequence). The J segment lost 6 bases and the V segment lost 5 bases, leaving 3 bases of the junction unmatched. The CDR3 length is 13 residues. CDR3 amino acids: CASSQSGGNEQFF. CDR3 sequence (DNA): TGTGCCAGCAGCCAGAGCGGGGGCAATGAGCAGTTCTTC.

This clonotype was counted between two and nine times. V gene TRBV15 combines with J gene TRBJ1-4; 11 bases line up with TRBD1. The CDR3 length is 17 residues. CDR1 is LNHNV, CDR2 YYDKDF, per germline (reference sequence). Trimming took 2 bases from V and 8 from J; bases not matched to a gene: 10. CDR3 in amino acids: CATSRPFRTGGEEKLFF. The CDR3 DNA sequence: TGTGCCACCAGCAGACCCTTCCGGACAGGGGGCGAGGAAAAACTGTTTTTT.

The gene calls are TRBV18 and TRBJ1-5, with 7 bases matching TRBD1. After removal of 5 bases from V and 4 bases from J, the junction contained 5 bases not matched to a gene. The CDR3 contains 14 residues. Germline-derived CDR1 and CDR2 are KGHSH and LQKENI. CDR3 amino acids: CASSVGTANQPQHF. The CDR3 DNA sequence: TGTGCCAGCTCAGTGGGGACAGCGAATCAGCCCCAGCATTTT.

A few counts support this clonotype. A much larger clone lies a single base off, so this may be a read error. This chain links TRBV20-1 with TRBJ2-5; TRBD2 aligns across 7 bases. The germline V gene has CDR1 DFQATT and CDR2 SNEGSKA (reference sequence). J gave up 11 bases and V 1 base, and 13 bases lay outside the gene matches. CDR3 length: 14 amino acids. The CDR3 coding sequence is TGCAGTGCTAGAGGGACTAGGGTATACAATGAGCAGTACTTC. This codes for CSARGTRVYNEQYF.

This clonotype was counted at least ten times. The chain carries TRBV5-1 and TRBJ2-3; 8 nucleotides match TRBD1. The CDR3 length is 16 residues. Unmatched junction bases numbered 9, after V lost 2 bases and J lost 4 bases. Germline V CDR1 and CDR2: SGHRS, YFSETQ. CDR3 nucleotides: TGCGCCAGCAGCTTAACCGGACAGGGTGGGTCAGATACGCAGTATTTT. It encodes CASSLTGQGGSDTQYF.

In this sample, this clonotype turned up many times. This CDR3 is CASSVAGGVSYNEQFF. Here the CDR3 DNA reads TGTGCCAGCAGCGTAGCTGGGGGCGTCTCCTACAATGAGCAGTTCTTC. The chain carries TRBV9 and TRBJ2-1, with a possible D match to TRBD1 (6 bases). Germline V gene sequence: CDR1 SGDLS, CDR2 YYNGEE. This CDR3 has 16 amino acids. Trimming removed 0 bases from V and 0 bases from J, with 10 bases in between.

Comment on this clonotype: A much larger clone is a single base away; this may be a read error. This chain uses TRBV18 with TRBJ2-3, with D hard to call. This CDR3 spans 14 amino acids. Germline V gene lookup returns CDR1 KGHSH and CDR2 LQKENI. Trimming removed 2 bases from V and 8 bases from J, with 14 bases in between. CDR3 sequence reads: CASSPARLRSTQYF. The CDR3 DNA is TGTGCCAGCTCACCAGCTCGCCTCCGGAGTACGCAGTATTTT.

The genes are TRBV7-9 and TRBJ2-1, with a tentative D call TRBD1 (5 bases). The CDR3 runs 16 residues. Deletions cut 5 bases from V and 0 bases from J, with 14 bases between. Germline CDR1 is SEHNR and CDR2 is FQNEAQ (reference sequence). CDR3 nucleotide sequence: TGTGCCAGCAGCCACGCCCGGCAGGGCTCCTACAATGAGCAGTTCTTC. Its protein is CASSHARQGSYNEQFF. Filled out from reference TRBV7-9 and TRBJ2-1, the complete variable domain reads DTGVSQNPRHKITKRGQNVTFRCDPISEHNRLYWYRQTLGQGPEFLTYFQNEAQLEKSRLLSDRFSAERPKGSFSTLEIQRTEQGDSAMYLCASSHARQGSYNEQFFGPGTRLTVL.

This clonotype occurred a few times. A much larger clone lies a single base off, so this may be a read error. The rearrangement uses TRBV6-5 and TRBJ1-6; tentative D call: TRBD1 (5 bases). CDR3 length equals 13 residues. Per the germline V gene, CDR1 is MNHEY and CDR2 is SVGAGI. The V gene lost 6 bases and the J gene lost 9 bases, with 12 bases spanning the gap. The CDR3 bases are TGTGCCAGCAGGGGGACCCGCGGTTCACCCCTCCACTTT. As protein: CASRGTRGSPLHF.

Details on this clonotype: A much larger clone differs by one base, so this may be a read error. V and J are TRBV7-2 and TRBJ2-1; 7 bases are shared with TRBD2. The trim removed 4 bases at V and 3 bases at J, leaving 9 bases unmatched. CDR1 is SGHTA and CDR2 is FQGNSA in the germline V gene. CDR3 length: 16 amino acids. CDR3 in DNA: TGTGCCAGCAGCTCAGGACGAGCGGGGAGCTACAATGAGCAGTTCTTC. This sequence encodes CASSSGRAGSYNEQFF. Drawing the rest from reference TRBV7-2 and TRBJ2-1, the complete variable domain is GAGVSQSPSNKVTEKGKDVELRCDPISGHTALYWYRQSLGQGLEFLIYFQGNSAPDKSGLPSDRFSAERTGGSVSTLTIQRTQQEDSAVYLCASSSGRAGSYNEQFFGPGTRLTVL.

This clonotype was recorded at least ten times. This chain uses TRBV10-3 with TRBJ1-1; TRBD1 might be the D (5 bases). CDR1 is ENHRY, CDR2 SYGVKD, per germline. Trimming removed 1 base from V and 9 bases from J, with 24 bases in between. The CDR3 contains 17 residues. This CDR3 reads CAISEWQGRSRSRQAFF. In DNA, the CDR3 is TGTGCCATCAGTGAGTGGCAGGGTAGGAGCAGGTCACGTCAAGCTTTCTTT.

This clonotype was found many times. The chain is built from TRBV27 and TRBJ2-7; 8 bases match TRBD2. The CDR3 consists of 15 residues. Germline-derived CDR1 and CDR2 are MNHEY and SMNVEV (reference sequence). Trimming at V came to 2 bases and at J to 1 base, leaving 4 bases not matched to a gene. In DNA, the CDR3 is TGTGCCAGCAGTTTAAAGCGGGGGCCTTCCTACGAGCAGTACTTC. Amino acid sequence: CASSLKRGPSYEQYF.

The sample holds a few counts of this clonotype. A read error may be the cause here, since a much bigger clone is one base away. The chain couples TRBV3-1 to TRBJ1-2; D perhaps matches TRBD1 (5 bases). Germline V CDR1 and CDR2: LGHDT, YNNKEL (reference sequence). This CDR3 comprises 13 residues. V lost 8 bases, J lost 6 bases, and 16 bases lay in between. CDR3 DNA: TGTGCCAGCCGCCCGGGACGGAACGATGGCTACACCTTC. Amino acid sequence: CASRPGRNDGYTF.